Each of the 25 T cell receptor beta chains below was sequenced from the same sample in a study of cytomegalovirus exposure and HLA in healthy donors (dated by TCRdb to 2015 to 2018). To prepare the library, the immunoSEQ multiplex PCR assay was applied. The multiplex PCR relied on a mix of 60 forward primers for TCR Vbeta segments and 13 reverse primers for TCR Jbeta segments. TCRdb carries this immuneACCESS record with in-frame sequences only. Its versions omit some clonotypes, under half of them owing to an unresolved V gene in the studies checked, with the rest unexplained. Recorded for this sample are 65,000 to 85,000 clones; more than 80% of them occurred a single time. The ten largest clones take up roughly 2% of the sample. The sample taken for sequencing was PBMCs. The receptors come from a woman younger than 45 in good health and CMV-seronegative.

The gene calls are TRBV19 and TRBJ1-5; D perhaps matches TRBD1 (6 bases). The ends were cut back, 8 bases at V and 7 bases at J, with 18 bases in the middle. The CDR3 loop spans 14 amino acids. CDR1 LNHDA and CDR2 SQIVND come from the germline V gene (reference sequence). CDR3 amino acids: CASALGTGWQPQHF. The CDR3 DNA reads as TGTGCCAGTGCCCTCGGCACAGGGTGGCAGCCCCAGCATTTT. Full variable domain (remainder filled in from reference TRBV19 and TRBJ1-5): DGGITQSPKYLFRKEGQNVTLSCEQNLNHDAMYWYRQDPGQGLRLIYYSQIVNDFQKGDIAEGYSVSREKKESFPLTVTSAQKNPTAFYLCASALGTGWQPQHFGDGTRLSIL.

The chain is built from TRBV10-3 and TRBJ1-1; D is possibly TRBD1 (6 bases). Germline values: CDR1 ENHRY, CDR2 SYGVKD. The CDR3 contains 14 residues. V shed 7 bases and J shed 1 base, with 13 bases lying between them. CDR3 sequence (DNA): TGTGCCATCACCAACAGGGTCCCGAACACTGAAGCTTTCTTT. This sequence encodes CAITNRVPNTEAFF.

V is TRBV5-6 and J is TRBJ1-4, with 7 bases matching TRBD1. Germline values: CDR1 SGHDT, CDR2 YYEEEE. Losses at the gene ends were 4 bases for V and 4 bases for J; bases not matched to a gene: 7. The CDR3 runs 15 residues. CDR3 residues: CASSPTGEFNEKLFF. In DNA, the CDR3 is TGTGCCAGCAGCCCCACAGGGGAGTTTAATGAAAAACTGTTTTTT.

This chain connects TRBV29-1 to TRBJ1-4, with D possibly TRBD1 on 6 matching bases. This CDR3 contains 13 residues. Trimming cost V 4 bases and J 8 bases, with 14 bases left between them. CDR1 is SQVTM, CDR2 ANQGSEA, per germline. CDR3 nucleotide sequence: TGCAGCGTTGCGGGGGGCGTAGGCGAAAAACTGTTTTTT. The encoded protein is CSVAGGVGEKLFF.

The genes are TRBV9 and TRBJ2-1, with 7 bases fitting TRBD1. The CDR3 contains 15 residues. From germline, CDR1 is SGDLS and CDR2 YYNGEE. Germline trimming cut 0 bases from V and 6 bases from J; bases unmatched to any gene: 6. The CDR3 DNA follows: TGTGCCAGCAGCGTAGGGGGACAGACTCTCAATGAGCAGTTCTTC. The encoded protein is CASSVGGQTLNEQFF.

This chain links TRBV5-1 with TRBJ1-2; D not resolved. The length of the CDR3 is 15 residues. The germline V gene has CDR1 SGHRS and CDR2 YFSETQ. V was clipped by 4 bases and J by 7 bases, with 20 bases between them. The CDR3 coding sequence is TGCGCCAGCAGCCCTGGTCGGGTGGCCCCGGGTGGCTACACCTTC. Translating it yields CASSPGRVAPGGYTF.

J is TRBJ1-4 and V is TRBV19; 8 bases agree with TRBD1. The CDR3 runs to 16 residues. Germline V lookup: CDR1 LNHDA, CDR2 SQIVND (reference sequence). With 4 bases clipped from V and 6 bases from J, the junction kept 10 bases outside the gene matches. For the CDR3, the DNA is TGTGCCAGTAGTACGGGAATGGACAGGGAAGATGAAAAACTGTTTTTT. This gives the protein CASSTGMDREDEKLFF.

The V call is TRBV7-2, the J call TRBJ2-3, with D perhaps TRBD2 (6 bases). Per the germline V gene, CDR1 is SGHTA and CDR2 is FQGNSA. V dropped 3 bases and J dropped 4 bases, with 17 bases sitting between them. The CDR3 has 16 residues. Here the CDR3 DNA reads TGTGCCAGCAGCTTGGAGGGCCCACCCGACCCAGATACGCAGTATTTT. It encodes CASSLEGPPDPDTQYF.

The CDR3 region has the DNA TGTGCCAGCAGTCAACAGGGGGGGGATGGCTACACCTTC. Translated, it gives CASSQQGGDGYTF. The rearrangement uses TRBV6-1 and TRBJ1-2; 8 positions agree with TRBD1. The CDR3 loop spans 13 amino acids. The V and J ends lost 5 bases and 6 bases, in that order; junction bases with no gene match: 5. CDR1 and CDR2 from the germline V gene are MNHNS and SASEGT.

The J gene is TRBJ2-7, the V gene TRBV5-1, with D possibly matching TRBD2 (5 bases). Germline V gene sequence: CDR1 SGHRS, CDR2 YFSETQ. This CDR3 contains 18 residues. Trimming removed 0 bases at V and 0 bases at J, with 19 bases between. CDR3 region: CASSLVGVRLAGSYEQYF. CDR3 coding DNA: TGCGCCAGCAGCTTGGTTGGGGTGCGGCTTGCGGGCTCCTACGAGCAGTACTTC.

Notes on this clone: Its ends do not fully match the called genes, so a read error is possible. The V gene is TRBV7-9, the J gene TRBJ2-7, with TRBD1 matching 8 bases. The CDR3 runs to 14 residues. Germline V gene sequence: CDR1 SEHNR, CDR2 FQNEAQ (reference sequence). The CDR3 protein is CSSSHDRGVHEQYF. In nucleotides, the CDR3 is TGTTCCAGCAGCCATGACAGGGGAGTCCACGAGCAGTACTTC.

The V call is TRBV11-2, the J call TRBJ2-5; 9 nucleotides line up with TRBD2. With 0 bases clipped from V and 4 bases from J, the junction kept 6 bases outside the gene matches. Germline V gene data show CDR1 as SGHAT and CDR2 as FQNNGV. The CDR3 contains 16 residues. The CDR3 DNA follows: TGTGCCAGCAGCTTAGACCCCGCGGGAGGGCGAGAGACCCAGTACTTC. The encoded protein is CASSLDPAGGRETQYF.

The V gene is TRBV25-1, the J gene TRBJ2-3; 8 bases agree with TRBD1. The CDR3 sequence is 16 residues long. Germline values: CDR1 MGHDK, CDR2 SYGVNS. Trimming removed 6 bases from V and 0 bases from J; junction bases left unmatched: 8. In DNA form, the CDR3 reads TGTGCCAGCAGAGTTGACAGGGGCGGCAGCACAGATACGCAGTATTTT. This translates into CASRVDRGGSTDTQYF. Full variable domain (outside the CDR3, taken from reference TRBV25-1 and TRBJ2-3): EADIYQTPRYLVIGTGKKITLECSQTMGHDKMYWYQQDPGMELHLIHYSYGVNSTEKGDLSSESTVSRIRTEHFPLTLESARPSHTSQYLCASRVDRGGSTDTQYFGPGTRLTVL.

Note on this clone: In the same sample, other DNA sequences code for this CDR3. The chain is built from TRBV4-1 and TRBJ1-1; TRBD1 might be the D (6 bases). Trimming took off 2 bases at V and 0 bases at J, with 19 bases between the two ends. Germline V CDR1 and CDR2: MGHRA, YSYEKL. This CDR3 is built from 18 residues. The CDR3: CASSQLLTGTRMNTEAFF. The CDR3 nucleotides read TGCGCCAGCAGCCAATTATTAACAGGGACGAGGATGAACACTGAAGCTTTCTTT.

The rearrangement uses TRBV5-1 and TRBJ2-2; D is undetermined. Between the trimmed V and J ends, which lost 5 bases and 6 bases, there was a span of 23 bases. This CDR3 contains 17 residues. The V gene's germline CDR1 is SGHRS and CDR2 YFSETQ. The CDR3 DNA reads as TGCGCCAGCAGGTTCTTGAGCACCCAGGATTCTCCCGGGGAGCTGTTTTTT. It encodes CASRFLSTQDSPGELFF.

V gene TRBV28 combines with J gene TRBJ2-5; D is unresolved. The germline V gene has CDR1 MDHEN and CDR2 SYDVKM. The CDR3 length is 14 residues. The ends were cut back, 3 bases at V and 1 base at J, with 9 bases in the middle. CDR3 loop: CASSFLSSQETQYF. CDR3 DNA: TGTGCCAGCAGTTTTCTATCATCCCAAGAGACCCAGTACTTC.

The table lists this clone with a count of one. This chain uses TRBV9 with TRBJ1-3; D perhaps matches TRBD1 (5 bases). Germline V CDR1 and CDR2: SGDLS, YYNGEE. The CDR3 loop spans 17 amino acids. V was cut by 0 bases and J by 4 bases, with 17 bases left in between. CDR3 residues: CASSVAPRGGAGNTIYF. In DNA, the CDR3 is TGTGCCAGCAGCGTAGCCCCCCGGGGAGGGGCCGGAAACACCATATATTTT. The full variable domain, its missing parts supplied by reference TRBV9 and TRBJ1-3, is DSGVTQTPKHLITATGQRVTLRCSPRSGDLSVYWYQQSLDQGLQFLIQYYNGEERAKGNILERFSAQQFPDLHSELNLSSLELGDSALYFCASSVAPRGGAGNTIYFGEGSWLTVV.

Comment on this clone: Since the CDR3 does not end with the conserved phenylalanine or tryptophan, this likely comes from a read error. The gene calls are TRBV23-1 and TRBJ1-1; 9 bases line up with TRBD1. TRBV23-1 is filed as an ORF, its function uncertain. CDR3 size: 18 residues. Trimming cost V 0 bases and J 2 bases; bases outside gene matches: 10. CDR3 DNA: TGCGCCAGCAGTCAATCGGCATTTCCGGGACAGGGAAACACTGAAGCTTTCCTT. Protein sequence: CASSQSAFPGQGNTEAFL.

The chain carries TRBV27 and TRBJ2-1, with 7 bases aligning to TRBD1. The length of the CDR3 is 16 residues. V was clipped by 3 bases and J by 2 bases; unmatched bases: 7. From germline, CDR1 is MNHEY and CDR2 SMNVEV (reference sequence). Here the CDR3 reads CASSFDRVEAYNEQFF. CDR3 DNA sequence: TGTGCCAGCAGTTTTGACAGGGTTGAGGCCTACAATGAGCAGTTCTTC.

The rearrangement uses TRBV14 and TRBJ1-2; 7 nucleotides line up with TRBD1. CDR1 is SGHDN, CDR2 FVKESK, per germline. The J segment lost 5 bases and the V segment lost 5 bases, leaving 8 bases of the junction unmatched. The CDR3 contains 14 residues. The CDR3: CASSGDSSLYGYTF. CDR3 DNA sequence: TGTGCCAGCAGCGGGGACAGCAGCCTTTATGGCTACACCTTC.

This clone was recorded only once. The chain links TRBV6-5 to TRBJ1-2; D is possibly TRBD1 (5 bases). CDR3 length: 14 residues. The germline gives CDR1 MNHEY, CDR2 SVGAGI. The ends were cut back, 0 bases at V and 8 bases at J, with 13 bases in the middle. In DNA, the CDR3 is TGTGCCAGCAGTTACTCGAACCAGGGAGGGGGCTACACCTTC. Translating gives CASSYSNQGGGYTF.

This clone was seen a handful of times. The chain carries TRBV6-1 and TRBJ2-5; TRBD1 matches at 10 bases. From germline, CDR1 is MNHNS and CDR2 SASEGT. J gave up 5 bases and V 2 bases, and 5 bases lay outside the gene matches. The CDR3 is 15 amino acids. CDR3 nucleotides: TGTGCCAGCAGTGAAAGGACAGGGGGTAGGGAGACCCAGTACTTC. Its translation is CASSERTGGRETQYF.

The chain uses TRBV5-6 and TRBJ1-1; 8 bases agree with TRBD1. Germline CDR1 and CDR2: SGHDT and YYEEEE. The CDR3 covers 15 residues. With V trimmed by 3 bases and J by 1 base, 5 bases remained unmatched. The CDR3 nucleotides are TGTGCCAGCAGCTACAACAGGGGGGGGAACACTGAAGCTTTCTTT. Translation gives CASSYNRGGNTEAFF.

The chain combines TRBV9 with TRBJ1-1; TRBD1 might be the D (5 bases). From germline, CDR1 is SGDLS and CDR2 YYNGEE. This CDR3 spans 14 amino acids. V shed 1 base and J shed 4 bases, with 11 bases lying between them. CDR3 DNA: TGTGCCAGCAGCGTAATGGGGGAGGCCACTGAAGCTTTCTTT. Its translation: CASSVMGEATEAFF.

The chain joins TRBV7-6 to TRBJ2-1, with D perhaps matching TRBD2 (6 bases). The CDR3 totals 14 residues. Germline CDR1 and CDR2: SGHVS and FNYEAQ. Deletions cut 5 bases from V and 3 bases from J, with 11 bases between. The CDR3 protein is CASSATSYYNEQFF. DNA for the CDR3: TGTGCCAGCAGCGCGACTAGTTACTACAATGAGCAGTTCTTC.